A single sample gave rise to the 27 T cell receptor beta chains below, sequenced in a study of OX40 agonist ivuxolimab in advanced cancers. The protocol was immunoSEQ multiplex PCR, while the TCRdb copy is restricted to in-frame clones and leaves out a portion. The sample holds 60,000 to 65,000 clones, nearly 95% seen once. This specimen consisted of CD4+ or CD8+ T cells sorted from blood, obtained in a trial of the OX40 agonist ivuxolimab. The receptors were gathered from an adult with an advanced solid tumor such as melanoma, head and neck, liver or kidney cancer.

This chain joins TRBV29-1 and TRBJ2-7, with 9 bases fitting TRBD1. Germline CDR1 is SQVTM and CDR2 is ANQGSEA. This CDR3 spans 15 amino acids. The junction had 10 bases not matched to a gene; V was cut back by 2 bases and J by 5 bases. As DNA, the CDR3 is TGCAGCGTTGAACCCGGGACAGGGAAATACAACGAGCAGTACTTC. This translates into CSVEPGTGKYNEQYF.

The chain links TRBV19 to TRBJ2-3; no firm D call. The CDR3 spans 13 residues. Between the trimmed V and J ends, which lost 3 bases and 4 bases, there was a span of 8 bases. CDR1 and CDR2 from the germline V gene are LNHDA and SQIVND (reference sequence). The CDR3 sequence: CASSIPSADTQYF. The CDR3 bases are TGTGCCAGTAGTATCCCAAGCGCAGATACGCAGTATTTT.

V gene TRBV19 combines with J gene TRBJ2-2, with D perhaps assigned TRBD1 or TRBD2 (5 bases each). V shed 8 bases and J shed 2 bases, with 24 bases lying between them. Germline lookup yields CDR1 LNHDA and CDR2 SQIVND (reference sequence). The CDR3 is 18 amino acids. CDR3 DNA: TGTGCCAGTCACAACCCGTTTCGGGACGGTTCAAACACCGGGGAGCTGTTTTTT. Translating it yields CASHNPFRDGSNTGELFF.

CDR3 sequence (DNA): TGTGCCAGCAGCAGAGGGGGGGGTTATGGAAACACCATATATTTT. Amino acid sequence: CASSRGGGYGNTIYF. The chain uses TRBV21-1 and TRBJ1-3. TRBV21-1 is classified as a pseudogene. The CDR3 runs to 15 residues.

This clone was recorded once. The V gene is TRBV6-6, the J gene TRBJ2-1; maybe TRBD2 (5 bases). The CDR3 extends over 12 amino acids. Germline assignment: CDR1 MNHNY and CDR2 SVGAGI (reference sequence). V lost 4 bases to trimming and J lost 8 bases, with 9 bases between them. In nucleotides, the CDR3 is TGTGCCAGCAGTTCCACTAGGCATGAGCAGTTCTTC. This codes for CASSSTRHEQFF.

This chain joins TRBV27 and TRBJ2-3; D is perhaps TRBD1 (5 bases). Germline CDR1 reads MNHEY; CDR2 reads SMNVEV (reference sequence). This CDR3 contains 15 residues. Between the trimmed V and J ends, which lost 3 bases and 3 bases, there was a span of 13 bases. In DNA, the CDR3 is TGTGCCAGCAGTTTTAGTTTGGCAGGGACAGATACGCAGTATTTT. Translated, it gives CASSFSLAGTDTQYF.

The chain has TRBV29-1 and TRBJ2-2, with unresolved D. The CDR3 has 12 residues. Germline CDR1 is SQVTM and CDR2 is ANQGSEA. V lost 6 bases to trimming and J lost 5 bases, with 10 bases between them. The CDR3 DNA follows: TGCAGCGTCACCAAGGAGACCGGGGAGCTGTTTTTT. Translating gives CSVTKETGELFF.

The rearrangement joins TRBV5-4 to TRBJ2-1; D call uncertain. The CDR3 has 12 amino acids. V lost 0 bases to trimming and J lost 6 bases, with 4 bases between them. CDR1 and CDR2 from the germline V gene are SGHNT and YYREEE (reference sequence). CDR3 nucleotide sequence: TGTGCCAGCAGCTTGGTGGTCAATGAGCAGTTCTTC. It codes for CASSLVVNEQFF.

This clone showed up just a few times. The V call is TRBV27, the J call TRBJ2-1, with TRBD2 matching 11 bases. This CDR3 comprises 15 residues. V lost 5 bases to trimming and J lost 8 bases; unmatched junction nucleotides: 8. From germline, CDR1 is MNHEY and CDR2 SMNVEV (reference sequence). In DNA form, the CDR3 reads TGTGCCAGCAGTCCAACCGGGACTAGCGGCGATGAGCAGTTCTTC. It translates to CASSPTGTSGDEQFF.

The rearrangement uses TRBV28 and TRBJ2-7; D is perhaps TRBD2 (6 bases). Germline V CDR1 and CDR2: MDHEN, SYDVKM. The CDR3 length is 11 residues. Trimming stripped 8 bases from V and 6 bases from J, with 11 bases between. The CDR3 protein is CASGLMGEQYF. As DNA, the CDR3 is TGTGCCAGCGGACTAATGGGCGAGCAGTACTTC.

This chain connects TRBV27 to TRBJ2-3, with 10 bases identical to TRBD2. J gave up 5 bases and V 4 bases, and 6 bases lay outside the gene matches. The CDR3 length is 15 residues. CDR1 MNHEY and CDR2 SMNVEV come from the germline V gene (reference sequence). The CDR3 DNA reads TGTGCCAGCAGTTCCCTAGCGGGAGCGGTAGATACGCAGTATTTT. Translation gives CASSSLAGAVDTQYF.

The CDR3 protein is CAWEPGLGRQETQYF. The CDR3 nucleotides are TGTGCCTGGGAACCGGGACTAGGGCGCCAAGAGACCCAGTACTTC. The chain employs TRBV30 and TRBJ2-5; 8 bases are a match to TRBD2. Germline loops: CDR1 GTSNPN, CDR2 SVGIG (reference sequence). With 5 bases clipped from V and 1 base from J, the junction kept 9 bases outside the gene matches. This CDR3 spans 15 amino acids. Variable domain in full (rest from reference TRBV30 and TRBJ2-5): SQTIHQWPATLVQPVGSPLSLECTVEGTSNPNLYWYRQAAGRGLQLLFYSVGIGQISSEVPQNLSASRPQDRQFILSSKKLLLSDSGFYLCAWEPGLGRQETQYFGPGTRLLVL.

V gene TRBV7-2 combines with J gene TRBJ2-7; 9 bases are a match to TRBD1. The V gene's germline CDR1 is SGHTA and CDR2 FQGNSA. The CDR3 runs to 19 residues. Trimming took 5 bases from V and 2 from J; bases not matched to a gene: 19. CDR3 in DNA: TGTGCCAGCAGCCTCATAGGGACAGGGACGGTTCGGGGCGCCTACGAGCAGTACTTC. Translation gives CASSLIGTGTVRGAYEQYF.

V gene TRBV2 combines with J gene TRBJ2-2, with 7 bases aligning to TRBD1. CDR3 length: 12 residues. The ends lost 9 bases at V and 5 bases at J; junction bases unmatched: 3. Germline V gene sequence: CDR1 SNHLY, CDR2 FYNNEI. CDR3 region: CARGQSTGELFF. CDR3 DNA sequence: TGTGCCAGGGGACAGTCTACCGGGGAGCTGTTTTTT.

V and J are TRBV5-5 and TRBJ2-7; TRBD1 aligns across 9 bases. CDR1 is SGHKS and CDR2 is YYEKEE in the germline V gene (reference sequence). The CDR3 has 14 residues. The J segment lost 1 base and the V segment lost 2 bases, leaving 1 base of the junction unmatched. CDR3 residues: CASSFGTGSYEQYF. The CDR3 nucleotides are TGTGCCAGCAGCTTCGGGACAGGGTCCTACGAGCAGTACTTC.

V usage is TRBV7-6 and J usage is TRBJ2-1; possibly TRBD1 for D (6 bases). CDR3 size: 13 residues. V was clipped by 4 bases and J by 7 bases, with 11 bases between them. CDR1 is SGHVS and CDR2 is FNYEAQ in the germline V gene. CDR3 amino acids: CASSSRGANEQFF. DNA for the CDR3: TGTGCCAGCAGCTCCAGGGGTGCAAATGAGCAGTTCTTC. The full variable domain, rest sourced from reference TRBV7-6 and TRBJ2-1, is GAGVSQSPRYKVTKRGQDVALRCDPISGHVSLYWYRQALGQGPEFLTYFNYEAQQDKSGLPNDRFSAERPEGSISTLTIQRTEQRDSAMYRCASSSRGANEQFFGPGTRLTVL.

In this sample, this clone turned up once. This chain joins TRBV30 and TRBJ1-4; D unresolved. The CDR3 contains 13 residues. From germline, CDR1 is GTSNPN and CDR2 SVGIG (reference sequence). V lost 8 bases and J 2 bases, leaving 12 bases between the germline ends. DNA for the CDR3: TGTGCCGGGCGGGAAGGCACTAATGAAAAACTGTTTTTT. The encoded protein is CAGREGTNEKLFF.

The chain combines TRBV18 with TRBJ2-3; 9 bases line up with TRBD1. Germline V gives CDR1 KGHSH, CDR2 LQKENI. V shed 3 bases and J 4 bases; nucleotides not matched to a gene: 2. This CDR3 region has 14 residues. DNA for the CDR3: TGTGCCAGCTCACCGGGACAGGGACCAGATACGCAGTATTTT. As protein: CASSPGQGPDTQYF.

Here the CDR3 DNA reads TGTGCCAGCAGTGAAGCGGTAGGACTAGCGGGAGTCACAGATACGCAGTATTTT. It yields the protein CASSEAVGLAGVTDTQYF. V is TRBV2 and J is TRBJ2-3, with 13 bases that match TRBD2. Trimming cost V 0 bases and J 2 bases; bases outside gene matches: 5. Germline lookup yields CDR1 SNHLY and CDR2 FYNNEI. The CDR3 runs to 18 residues.

This rearrangement joins TRBV30 to TRBJ2-1, with 7 nucleotides matching TRBD1. The V and J ends lost 8 bases and 2 bases, in that order; junction bases with no gene match: 6. CDR3 length: 13 residues. The germline CDR1 and CDR2 sequences are GTSNPN and SVGIG (reference sequence). The CDR3, as DNA: TGTGCCCGCCGGGACAGAACCTACAATGAGCAGTTCTTC. This translates into CARRDRTYNEQFF.

This clone has only one observation. The rearrangement joins TRBV6-1 to TRBJ1-1; 7 nucleotides match TRBD1. Germline CDR1 is MNHNS and CDR2 is SASEGT. V lost 10 bases to trimming and J lost 1 base; unmatched junction nucleotides: 3. There are 12 residues in the CDR3. The CDR3 sequence: CATYRGNTEAFF. In DNA, the CDR3 is TGTGCCACTTACAGGGGGAACACTGAAGCTTTCTTT.

The CDR3 reads CASSLGPHDDTQYF. CDR3 DNA sequence: TGTGCCAGCAGCTTAGGTCCCCATGATGATACGCAGTATTTT. The chain recombines TRBV11-1 with TRBJ2-3; D remains unclear. The CDR3 is 14 amino acids. Deletions cut 1 base from V and 6 bases from J, with 11 bases between. Germline-derived CDR1 and CDR2 are SGHAT and FQDESV (reference sequence).

The CDR3 loop reads CASSIAGSTYNEQFF. CDR3 bases: TGTGCCAGTAGTATTGCGGGGTCAACCTACAATGAGCAGTTCTTC. The V call is TRBV19, the J call TRBJ2-1; a weak D match, TRBD2 (6 bases). Germline values: CDR1 LNHDA, CDR2 SQIVND (reference sequence). Trimming shortened V by 3 bases and J by 2 bases, and 11 bases separated the two germline ends. The CDR3 is 15 residues long.

This clone was detected once. V gene TRBV7-9 combines with J gene TRBJ2-7, with D unresolved. Trimming removed 3 bases from V and 1 base from J, with 4 bases in between. Germline V lookup: CDR1 SEHNR, CDR2 FQNEAQ (reference sequence). The CDR3 is made up of 12 amino acids. The CDR3 DNA sequence: TGTGCCAGCAGCTTCGAGTCCTACGAGCAGTACTTC. Encoded protein: CASSFESYEQYF.

CDR3 loop: CAIGGSYEQYF. DNA of the CDR3: TGTGCCATCGGCGGATCCTACGAGCAGTACTTC. The chain has TRBV10-3 and TRBJ2-7; no definite D call. The V end lost 8 bases, the J end lost 1 base, and 6 bases lay between the germline ends. This CDR3 has 11 residues. From germline, CDR1 is ENHRY and CDR2 SYGVKD.

This clone has just a few counts. The chain links TRBV7-8 to TRBJ2-7; D gene uncertain. The CDR3 spans 14 residues. V lost 5 bases and J 3 bases, leaving 14 bases between the germline ends. Germline values: CDR1 SGHVS, CDR2 FQNEAQ. In nucleotides, the CDR3 is TGTGCCAGCAGCCCCGTGCTAAGGATCTACGAGCAGTACTTC. Translated: CASSPVLRIYEQYF.

The rearrangement links TRBV6-5 to TRBJ2-3; 7 positions match TRBD2. This CDR3 is 15 amino acids long. The V and J ends lost 5 bases and 2 bases, in that order; junction bases with no gene match: 7. From germline, CDR1 is MNHEY and CDR2 SVGAGI. The CDR3 region is CASSTRDYLTDTQYF. The CDR3 bases are TGTGCCAGCAGTACCCGGGACTACCTCACAGATACGCAGTATTTT.